Presented here are 15 T cell receptor beta chains from one specimen sequenced in a study of cytomegalovirus exposure and HLA in healthy donors. The PCR employed 60 Vbeta primers together with 13 Jbeta primers. Measured with immunoSEQ multiplex PCR; TCRdb has only the in-frame clones, and not every one. Of about 210,000 clones listed, 79% are singletons. Sequencing was done on a sample of PBMCs. The receptors come from a male donor in good health and CMV-seropositive.

This clone was seen a single time. V gene TRBV9 combines with J gene TRBJ2-3; 7 bases align to TRBD1. The trim removed 5 bases at V and 2 bases at J, leaving 8 bases unmatched. Germline values: CDR1 SGDLS, CDR2 YYNGEE. The CDR3 runs to 15 residues. The DNA for the CDR3 is TGTGCCAGCAGGAGGGGGCTATACAACACAGATACGCAGTATTTT. This codes for CASRRGLYNTDTQYF.

The chain employs TRBV5-5 and TRBJ2-2; D ambiguous. The length of the CDR3 is 12 residues. V was clipped by 0 bases and J by 8 bases, with 5 bases between them. Germline CDR1 reads SGHKS; CDR2 reads YYEKEE (reference sequence). CDR3 sequence reads: CASSLVRGELFF. CDR3 nucleotides: TGTGCCAGCAGCTTGGTTCGGGGGGAGCTGTTTTTT.

The chain couples TRBV4-2 to TRBJ2-7; possible D gene TRBD1, 7 bases. Trimming removed 3 bases at V and 6 bases at J, with 12 bases between. CDR1 is LGHNA and CDR2 is YNFKEQ in the germline V gene. The CDR3 extends over 13 amino acids. Here the CDR3 DNA reads TGTGCCAGCAGCCAGTCAGGGGGAGGCGAGCAGTACTTC. Its translation: CASSQSGGGEQYF.

The chain has TRBV9 and TRBJ1-2; D gene uncertain. Germline loops: CDR1 SGDLS, CDR2 YYNGEE. Trimming shortened V by 0 bases and J by 0 bases, and 6 bases separated the two germline ends. The CDR3 totals 14 residues. The CDR3 DNA reads TGTGCCAGCAGCGTAGCTCAGGCTAACTATGGCTACACCTTC. Translated: CASSVAQANYGYTF.

This clone occurred once. V gene TRBV28 combines with J gene TRBJ1-5; 9 bases map to TRBD1. CDR3 length: 14 residues. The ends lost 5 bases at V and 5 bases at J; junction bases unmatched: 4. CDR1 is MDHEN and CDR2 is SYDVKM in the germline V gene. The CDR3 nucleotides are TGTGCCAGCAGTCGGACAGGGGAGGATCAGCCCCAGCATTTT. This gives the protein CASSRTGEDQPQHF.

This clone was counted between two and nine times. The chain employs TRBV11-2 and TRBJ2-7; possibly TRBD1 for D (5 bases). This CDR3 has 15 amino acids. The germline CDR1 and CDR2 sequences are SGHAT and FQNNGV. Trimming shortened V by 0 bases and J by 3 bases, and 12 bases separated the two germline ends. DNA of the CDR3: TGTGCCAGCAGCTTAGATGGACATTCAGACTACGAGCAGTACTTC. It translates to CASSLDGHSDYEQYF.

The sample holds one count of this clone. The J gene is TRBJ2-7, the V gene TRBV13, with D perhaps matching TRBD1 (5 bases). The length of the CDR3 is 12 residues. CDR1 and CDR2 from the germline V gene are PRHDT and FYEKMQ (reference sequence). The V end lost 3 bases, the J end lost 3 bases, and 6 bases lay between the germline ends. CDR3 nucleotide sequence: TGTGCCAGCAGCTTCCAGGGCTACGAGCAGTACTTC. Translated: CASSFQGYEQYF. Complete variable domain (other parts from reference TRBV13 and TRBJ2-7): AAGVIQSPRHLIKEKRETATLKCYPIPRHDTVYWYQQGPGQDPQFLISFYEKMQSDKGSIPDRFSAQQFSDYHSELNMSSLELGDSALYFCASSFQGYEQYFGPGTRLTVT.

The V call is TRBV18, the J call TRBJ1-3, with no clear D. V dropped 0 bases and J dropped 0 bases, with 9 bases sitting between them. The CDR3 runs 16 residues. Germline V gene data show CDR1 as KGHSH and CDR2 as LQKENI. CDR3 sequence: CASSPPGGNSGNTIYF. The CDR3 coding sequence is TGTGCCAGCTCACCACCAGGCGGGAACTCTGGAAACACCATATATTTT.

V usage is TRBV11-2 and J usage is TRBJ2-7, with a weak D call TRBD2 (5 bases). Deletions cut 5 bases from V and 5 bases from J, with 13 bases between. CDR3 length: 13 residues. The germline CDR1 and CDR2 sequences are SGHAT and FQNNGV. The CDR3 here is CASSPGVNHEQYF. The CDR3 nucleotides are TGTGCCAGCAGCCCCGGGGTCAACCACGAGCAGTACTTC.

The rearrangement joins TRBV7-2 to TRBJ1-2, with 12 bases aligning to TRBD1. The germline V gene has CDR1 SGHTA and CDR2 FQGNSA. This CDR3 is built from 16 residues. With 5 bases clipped from V and 4 bases from J, the junction kept 8 bases outside the gene matches. Here the CDR3 DNA reads TGTGCCAGCAGCCTCACCGGGACAGGGGGCGCCTATGGCTACACCTTC. Protein product: CASSLTGTGGAYGYTF. Based on the CDR3 plus reference TRBV7-2 and TRBJ1-2, the full variable domain is GAGVSQSPSNKVTEKGKDVELRCDPISGHTALYWYRQSLGQGLEFLIYFQGNSAPDKSGLPSDRFSAERTGGSVSTLTIQRTQQEDSAVYLCASSLTGTGGAYGYTFGSGTRLTVV.

This chain connects TRBV28 to TRBJ2-7; 8 bases align to TRBD1. Per germline, CDR1 MDHEN and CDR2 SYDVKM. The J segment lost 3 bases and the V segment lost 3 bases, leaving 7 bases of the junction unmatched. The length of the CDR3 is 15 residues. This CDR3 reads CASSFRDRTFYEQYF. CDR3 DNA sequence: TGTGCCAGCAGTTTCCGGGACAGGACCTTCTACGAGCAGTACTTC.

The chain joins TRBV27 to TRBJ2-7; TRBD2 agrees at 10 bases. The germline gives CDR1 MNHEY, CDR2 SMNVEV (reference sequence). The CDR3 is made up of 15 amino acids. Germline trimming cut 4 bases from V and 3 bases from J; bases unmatched to any gene: 6. CDR3: CASSSGLASIYEQYF. In DNA, the CDR3 is TGTGCCAGCAGTTCGGGACTAGCGAGCATCTACGAGCAGTACTTC.

CDR3 in DNA: TGTGCCAGCAGCTCGCTATCCAGGGAGGCCGCCACTGAAGCTTTCTTT. It specifies CASSSLSREAATEAFF. The chain has TRBV5-6 and TRBJ1-1; weak D call: TRBD1 (5 bases). Trimming cost V 3 bases and J 4 bases, with 19 bases left between them. Germline CDR1 SGHDT, CDR2 YYEEEE. The CDR3 loop spans 16 amino acids.

This sequence joins TRBV7-9 and TRBJ2-1, with TRBD1 identical over 9 bases. The V and J ends lost 7 bases and 4 bases, in that order; junction bases with no gene match: 17. The CDR3 consists of 18 residues. Germline CDR1 and CDR2: SEHNR and FQNEAQ (reference sequence). CDR3 bases: TGTGCCAGCACCCTAGCCCTTACACAGGGGGCCGCATACAATGAGCAGTTCTTC. Encoded protein: CASTLALTQGAAYNEQFF.

CDR3 sequence (DNA): TGTGCCAGCAGTTACTCGCCAGCGGACCAGCCCCAGCATTTT. Protein sequence: CASSYSPADQPQHF. The chain links TRBV6-5 to TRBJ1-5; D remains ambiguous. From germline, CDR1 is MNHEY and CDR2 SVGAGI. V lost 0 bases and J 7 bases, leaving 10 bases between the germline ends. The CDR3 has 14 residues.